This record concerns one TCR beta chain sequence. As yet, its antigen is unknown. This sample is part of a study of shared clonotypes between healthy human individuals. This CDR3 has 11 amino acids. Per germline, CDR1 MNHNS and CDR2 SASEGT. V was trimmed by 7 bases and J by 9 bases, leaving 10 bases between them. Healthy HIV-negative adults without recent acute infections or vaccinations served as donors. The method was immunoSEQ multiplex PCR; TCRdb's version includes in-frame clones alone and lacks a portion of them. The table includes about 2 million clones, roughly 94% detected once. Regarding the study as a whole: Memory subsets generally showed smaller estimated richness than naive subsets did.

The chain links TRBV6-1 to TRBJ1-5; tentative D call: TRBD1 (5 bases). This receptor was taken from a man aged 18 to 30 in good health. The sample consisted of naive CD4+ T cells sorted from blood. Subset specified: CD45RA+ positively selected. The CDR3 sequence: CASTPGGPQHF. The CDR3 DNA follows: TGTGCCAGCACCCCCGGGGGGCCCCAGCATTTT.